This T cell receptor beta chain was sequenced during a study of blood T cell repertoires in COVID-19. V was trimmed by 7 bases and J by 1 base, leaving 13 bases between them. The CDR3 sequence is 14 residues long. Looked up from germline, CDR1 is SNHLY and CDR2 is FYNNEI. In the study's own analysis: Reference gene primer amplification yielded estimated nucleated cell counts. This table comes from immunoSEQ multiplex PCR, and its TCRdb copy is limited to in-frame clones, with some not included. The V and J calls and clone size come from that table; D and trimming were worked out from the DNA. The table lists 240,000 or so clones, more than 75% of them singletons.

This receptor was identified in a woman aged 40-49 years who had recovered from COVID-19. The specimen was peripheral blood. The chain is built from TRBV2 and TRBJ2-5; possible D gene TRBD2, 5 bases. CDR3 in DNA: TGTGCCAGCATGGCCCCTAGCAGCCAAGAGACCCAGTACTTC. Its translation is CASMAPSSQETQYF.